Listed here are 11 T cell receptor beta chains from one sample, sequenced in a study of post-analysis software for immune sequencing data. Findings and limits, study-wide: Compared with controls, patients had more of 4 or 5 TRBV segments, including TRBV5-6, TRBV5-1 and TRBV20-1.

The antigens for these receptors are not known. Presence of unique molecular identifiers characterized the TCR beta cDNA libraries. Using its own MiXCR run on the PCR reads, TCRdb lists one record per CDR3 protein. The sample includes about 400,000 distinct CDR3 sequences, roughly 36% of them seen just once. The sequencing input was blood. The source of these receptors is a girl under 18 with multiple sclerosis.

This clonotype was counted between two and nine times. Written as DNA, the CDR3 is TGCGCCAGCAGCCAAGATCTTAAGAGGGAGGTGAACTATGGCTACACCTTC. It yields the protein CASSQDLKREVNYGYTF. The chain couples TRBV4-3 to TRBJ1-2, with D uncertain. V shed 0 bases and J shed 2 bases, with 16 bases lying between them. There are 17 residues in the CDR3. In germline, CDR1 is LGHNA, CDR2 YSLEER.

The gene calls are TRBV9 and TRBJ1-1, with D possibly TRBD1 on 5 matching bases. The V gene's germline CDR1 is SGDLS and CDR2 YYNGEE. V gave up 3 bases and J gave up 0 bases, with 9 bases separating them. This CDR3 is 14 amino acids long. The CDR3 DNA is TGTGCCAGCAGCGCCAGGGCGGTGAACACTGAAGCTTTCTTT. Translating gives CASSARAVNTEAFF.

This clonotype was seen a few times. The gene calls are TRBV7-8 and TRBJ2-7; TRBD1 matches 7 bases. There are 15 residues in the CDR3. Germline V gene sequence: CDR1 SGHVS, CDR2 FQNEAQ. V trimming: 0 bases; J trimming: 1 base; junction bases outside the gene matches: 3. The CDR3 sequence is CASSLAQGDSYEQYF. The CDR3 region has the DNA TGTGCCAGCAGCTTAGCGCAGGGGGATTCCTACGAGCAGTACTTC. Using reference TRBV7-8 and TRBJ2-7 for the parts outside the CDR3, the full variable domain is GAGVSQSPRYKVAKRGQDVALRCDPISGHVSLFWYQQALGQGPEFLTYFQNEAQLDKSGLPSDRFFAERPEGSVSTLKIQRTQQEDSAVYLCASSLAQGDSYEQYFGPGTRLTVT.

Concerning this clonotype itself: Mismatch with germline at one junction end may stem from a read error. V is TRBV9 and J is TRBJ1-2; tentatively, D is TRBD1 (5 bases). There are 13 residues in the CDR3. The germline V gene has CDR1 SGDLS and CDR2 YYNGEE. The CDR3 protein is CACSARGGNGYTF. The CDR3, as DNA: TGTGCCTGCAGCGCCCGCGGGGGGAATGGCTACACCTTC.

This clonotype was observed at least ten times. The CDR3: CASSWGQGYYGYTF. CDR3 in DNA: TGTGCCAGCAGCTGGGGACAGGGGTACTATGGCTACACCTTC. The chain recombines TRBV7-2 with TRBJ1-2, with 10 positions matching TRBD1. The CDR3 covers 14 residues. Trimming removed 4 bases from V and 3 bases from J; junction bases left unmatched: 2. Germline lookup yields CDR1 SGHTA and CDR2 FQGNSA.

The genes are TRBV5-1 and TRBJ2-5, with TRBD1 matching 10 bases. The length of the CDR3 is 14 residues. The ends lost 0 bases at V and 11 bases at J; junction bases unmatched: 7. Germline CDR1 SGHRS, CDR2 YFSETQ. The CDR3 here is CASSLGTGGREQYF. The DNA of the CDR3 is TGCGCCAGCAGCTTGGGGACAGGGGGTCGGGAGCAGTACTTC.

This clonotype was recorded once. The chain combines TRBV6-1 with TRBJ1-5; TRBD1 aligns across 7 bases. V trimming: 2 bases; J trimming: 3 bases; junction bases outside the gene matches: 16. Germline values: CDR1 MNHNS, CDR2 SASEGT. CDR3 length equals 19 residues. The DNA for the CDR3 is TGTGCCAGCAGTGAACTCCTGTCAGGGGGAGGATGGAACAATCAGCCCCAGCATTTT. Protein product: CASSELLSGGGWNNQPQHF.

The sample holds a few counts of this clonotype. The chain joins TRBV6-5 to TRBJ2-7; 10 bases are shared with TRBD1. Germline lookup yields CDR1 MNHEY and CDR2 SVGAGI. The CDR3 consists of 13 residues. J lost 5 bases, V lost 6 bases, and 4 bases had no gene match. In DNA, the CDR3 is TGTGCCAGCAGCTCCGACAGGGGGCACGAGCAGTACTTC. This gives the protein CASSSDRGHEQYF.

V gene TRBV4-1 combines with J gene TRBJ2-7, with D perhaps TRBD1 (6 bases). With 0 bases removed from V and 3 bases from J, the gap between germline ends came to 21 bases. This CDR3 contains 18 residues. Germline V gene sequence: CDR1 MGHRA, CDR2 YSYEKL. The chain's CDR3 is CASSQESPDSQGGYEQYF. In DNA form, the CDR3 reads TGCGCCAGCAGCCAAGAATCCCCGGACAGTCAAGGGGGCTACGAGCAGTACTTC.

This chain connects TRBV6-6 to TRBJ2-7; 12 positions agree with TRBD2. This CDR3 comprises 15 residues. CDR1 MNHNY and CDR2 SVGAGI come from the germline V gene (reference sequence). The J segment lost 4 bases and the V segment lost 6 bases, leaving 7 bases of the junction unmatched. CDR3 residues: CASSDGLAGSYEQYF. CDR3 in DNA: TGTGCCAGCAGCGACGGACTAGCGGGATCGTACGAGCAGTACTTC.

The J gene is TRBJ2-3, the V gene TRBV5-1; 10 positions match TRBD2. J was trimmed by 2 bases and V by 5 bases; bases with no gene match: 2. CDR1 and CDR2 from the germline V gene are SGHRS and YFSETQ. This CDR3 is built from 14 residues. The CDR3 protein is CASSTSGVTDTQYF. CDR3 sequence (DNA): TGCGCCAGCAGTACTAGCGGGGTCACAGATACGCAGTATTTT.